The 20 T cell receptor beta chains presented below share a single source sample, sequenced in a study of T cells in Graves' hyperthyroidism and ophthalmopathy. Amplified TCR beta CDR3 regions derived from RNA transcripts. TCR CDR3 regions were first amplified by RT-PCR with HTBI primers. TCRdb ran MiXCR on the multiplex PCR reads and lists one entry per CDR3 protein. The sample holds 490,000 or so distinct CDR3 sequences; approximately 16% are singletons and the top ten take 25% to 30%. Sequencing was done on a sample of blood. These receptors all come from a woman aged 25-40 years with Graves' ophthalmopathy.

This rearrangement joins TRBV2 to TRBJ2-7; D remains ambiguous. V was trimmed by 0 bases and J by 0 bases, leaving 9 bases between them. In germline, CDR1 is SNHLY, CDR2 FYNNEI. The CDR3 has 15 residues. The CDR3 nucleotides are TGTGCCAGCAGTGAAGCCGGAGTTCTCTCCTACGAGCAGTACTTC. This gives the protein CASSEAGVLSYEQYF.

This clonotype is a singleton in its sample. A read error may be the cause here, since a much bigger clone is one base away. This chain joins TRBV6-2 or TRBV6-3 and TRBJ2-1; D might be TRBD1 or TRBD2, each matching 6 bases. Germline CDR1 and CDR2: MNHEY and SVGEGT. CDR3 length: 16 residues. Trimming pared 0 bases from V and 5 bases from J, leaving 14 bases between. CDR3 region: CASSYSMRDKHNEQFF. The CDR3 DNA reads as TGTGCCAGCAGTTACTCGATGCGGGACAAGCACAATGAGCAGTTCTTC.

Regarding this clonotype: Just one base apart from a much larger clone, this may be a read error. This rearrangement joins TRBV28 to TRBJ1-1; TRBD1 matches 9 bases. This CDR3 is built from 14 residues. The germline gives CDR1 MDHEN, CDR2 SYDVKM. This chain's CDR3 is CASRRQGDKTGAFF. The DNA of the CDR3 is TGTGCCAGCAGGAGACAGGGGGATAAGACTGGAGCTTTCTTT.

The rearrangement uses TRBV6-7 and TRBJ2-6; perhaps TRBD1 as D (5 bases). Being an ORF, TRBV6-7 has a function that is uncertain. V lost 7 bases and J lost 0, with 10 bases in between. The CDR3 is 15 amino acids. This chain's CDR3 is CASNGQHSGANVLTF. CDR3 DNA sequence: TGTGCCAGCAATGGACAACACTCTGGGGCCAACGTCCTGACTTTC.

This chain uses TRBV19 with TRBJ2-1, with D unresolved. Germline assignment: CDR1 LNHDA and CDR2 SQIVND (reference sequence). The length of the CDR3 is 16 residues. Trimming removed 3 bases from V and 0 bases from J, with 12 bases in between. CDR3 nucleotide sequence: TGTGCCAGTAGTATCGGCGGTCTCAGCTCCTACAATGAGCAGTTCTTC. It yields the protein CASSIGGLSSYNEQFF.

This clonotype came up many times. The CDR3 spells CASSTGLAGWEQYF. CDR3 DNA sequence: TGTGCCAGCAGCACCGGACTAGCGGGGTGGGAGCAGTACTTC. The genes are TRBV13 and TRBJ2-7; 12 nucleotides match TRBD2. The CDR3 has 14 amino acids. Germline loops: CDR1 PRHDT, CDR2 FYEKMQ (reference sequence). V shed 5 bases and J 7 bases; nucleotides not matched to a gene: 6.

This clonotype was counted between two and nine times. The chain combines TRBV10-3 with TRBJ2-2, with D perhaps TRBD1 (5 bases). Germline values: CDR1 ENHRY, CDR2 SYGVKD. CDR3 length: 14 residues. V gave up 8 bases and J gave up 0 bases, with 10 bases separating them. The CDR3 spells CAISPQANTGELFF. CDR3 sequence (DNA): TGTGCCATCTCTCCACAGGCGAACACCGGGGAGCTGTTTTTT.

This clonotype appeared many times. J is TRBJ2-7 and V is TRBV28; tentative D call: TRBD1 (5 bases). V lost 6 bases and J lost 3, with 9 bases in between. The germline V gene encodes CDR1 MDHEN and CDR2 SYDVKM. The CDR3 sequence is 12 residues long. CDR3: CASRDNGYEQYF. CDR3 in DNA: TGTGCCAGCAGGGACAACGGCTACGAGCAGTACTTC.

This clonotype was seen repeatedly, ten times or more. The chain is built from TRBV4-2 and TRBJ1-1; D call uncertain. The germline CDR1 and CDR2 sequences are LGHNA and YNFKEQ. There are 15 residues in the CDR3. The V end lost 3 bases, the J end lost 1 base, and 12 bases lay between the germline ends. The CDR3 reads CASSQPGQRNTEAFF. The CDR3, as DNA: TGTGCCAGCAGCCAGCCCGGGCAGAGGAACACTGAAGCTTTCTTT.

The CDR3 spells CSAPDTGSYEQYF. CDR3 sequence (DNA): TGCAGTGCTCCAGACACCGGCTCCTACGAGCAGTACTTC. This rearrangement joins TRBV20-1 to TRBJ2-7; D uncertain. Germline CDR1 reads DFQATT; CDR2 reads SNEGSKA (reference sequence). This CDR3 is 13 amino acids long. Trimming removed 5 bases at V and 0 bases at J, with 11 bases between.

This chain uses TRBV6-2 or TRBV6-3 with TRBJ2-1; 10 nucleotides match TRBD2. The V gene's germline CDR1 is MNHEY and CDR2 SVGEGT. V lost 3 bases to trimming and J lost 6 bases; unmatched junction nucleotides: 8. CDR3 size: 16 residues. CDR3 bases: TGTGCCAGCAGTTATGAGCTAGCGGGAGCATGCAATGAGCAGTTCTTC. Residues: CASSYELAGACNEQFF.

This clonotype appeared a few times. The J gene is TRBJ2-2, the V gene TRBV28, with 10 bases matching TRBD1. Germline CDR1 is MDHEN and CDR2 is SYDVKM. V lost 6 bases to trimming and J lost 7 bases; unmatched junction nucleotides: 11. The CDR3 loop spans 16 amino acids. The chain's CDR3 is CASSLAGTGEFGELFF. The CDR3 nucleotides read TGTGCCAGCAGCCTAGCCGGGACAGGGGAATTCGGGGAGCTGTTTTTT. The full variable domain, its missing parts supplied by reference TRBV28 and TRBJ2-2, is DVKVTQSSRYLVKRTGEKVFLECVQDMDHENMFWYRQDPGLGLRLIYFSYDVKMKEKGDIPEGYSVSREKKERFSLILESASTNQTSMYLCASSLAGTGEFGELFFGEGSRLTVL.

This clonotype was seen many times. The chain couples TRBV27 to TRBJ2-1; no reliable D call. V was cut by 5 bases and J by 0 bases, with 11 bases left in between. Germline V CDR1 and CDR2: MNHEY, SMNVEV (reference sequence). This CDR3 region has 15 residues. The CDR3: CASSAPLSSYNEQFF. The DNA of the CDR3 is TGTGCCAGCAGTGCACCCCTGAGCTCCTACAATGAGCAGTTCTTC.

The rearrangement uses TRBV28 and TRBJ2-1, with 11 bases lining up with TRBD2. Losses at the gene ends were 5 bases for V and 1 base for J; bases not matched to a gene: 13. The CDR3 covers 19 residues. Germline-derived CDR1 and CDR2 are MDHEN and SYDVKM. CDR3 amino acids: CASSPLLAGGPVSYNEQFF. Written as DNA, the CDR3 is TGTGCCAGCAGTCCCCTTTTAGCGGGAGGGCCTGTATCCTACAATGAGCAGTTCTTC. Filled out from reference TRBV28 and TRBJ2-1, the complete variable domain reads DVKVTQSSRYLVKRTGEKVFLECVQDMDHENMFWYRQDPGLGLRLIYFSYDVKMKEKGDIPEGYSVSREKKERFSLILESASTNQTSMYLCASSPLLAGGPVSYNEQFFGPGTRLTVL.

This clonotype showed up just a few times. The DNA of the CDR3 is TGTGCCAGCAGCACCCACAGGGGAGATTTAGCCAAAAACATTCAGTACTTC. Its translation is CASSTHRGDLAKNIQYF. The J gene is TRBJ2-4, the V gene TRBV7-8, with 7 positions matching TRBD1. The CDR3 runs to 17 residues. V was pared by 5 bases and J by 0 bases, with 10 bases of the junction left unmatched. From germline, CDR1 is SGHVS and CDR2 FQNEAQ.

This clonotype has just a few counts. The genes are TRBV7-9 and TRBJ2-1; TRBD1 is a possible D gene (6 bases). Germline V lookup: CDR1 SEHNR, CDR2 FQNEAQ (reference sequence). The CDR3 has 11 residues. V shed 1 base and J shed 13 bases, with 8 bases lying between them. CDR3 region: CASSLDRDQFF. CDR3 DNA sequence: TGTGCCAGCAGCTTAGACAGGGACCAGTTCTTC.

This clonotype was seen at least ten times. The chain couples TRBV7-3 to TRBJ2-3; 7 nucleotides match TRBD2. This CDR3 contains 15 residues. Trimming at V came to 5 bases and at J to 6 bases, leaving 11 bases not matched to a gene. Germline assignment: CDR1 SGHTA and CDR2 FQGTGA. The CDR3 DNA follows: TGTGCCAGCAGCCTTCTGGGGGGGGGAGGTGATACGCAGTATTTT. Translating it yields CASSLLGGGGDTQYF.

This clonotype was recorded many times. This rearrangement joins TRBV3-1 to TRBJ1-6, with TRBD1 as a possible D gene (5 bases). Germline-derived CDR1 and CDR2 are LGHDT and YNNKEL (reference sequence). The CDR3 runs 14 residues. V dropped 6 bases and J dropped 10 bases, with 16 bases sitting between them. CDR3: CASRGWAGSSPLHF. The DNA of the CDR3 is TGTGCCAGCAGGGGATGGGCAGGGAGCTCACCCCTCCACTTT.

This clonotype appeared many times. The V gene is TRBV20-1, the J gene TRBJ2-1; D may be TRBD1 (6 bases). This CDR3 has 15 residues. V lost 5 bases and J lost 5, with 19 bases in between. CDR1 and CDR2 from the germline V gene are DFQATT and SNEGSKA (reference sequence). CDR3 in amino acids: CSAPERGRVDNEQFF. CDR3 coding DNA: TGCAGTGCTCCCGAGAGGGGGAGAGTCGACAATGAGCAGTTCTTC.

This clonotype was recorded a few times. The chain employs TRBV11-3 and TRBJ2-1; D is ambiguous. V was clipped by 5 bases and J by 6 bases, with 8 bases between them. CDR3 length: 12 amino acids. The germline gives CDR1 SGHNT, CDR2 YENEEA. The CDR3 region is CASSRASNEQFF. The CDR3 coding sequence is TGTGCCAGCAGCCGGGCTAGCAATGAGCAGTTCTTC.